This T cell receptor (beta chain) was captured by sequencing in a study of shared clonotypes between healthy human individuals. Germline CDR1 and CDR2: SQVTM and ANQGSEA. The CDR3 is 12 residues long. V lost 6 bases and J lost 7, with 14 bases in between. The assay was immunoSEQ multiplex PCR, and TCRdb's table has in-frame clones only and misses some. The sample carries 2 million to 2.5 million clones, 80% to 95% recorded once. V and J are TRBV29-1 and TRBJ2-3; D perhaps matches TRBD2 (6 bases). The sequenced material came from naive CD4+ T cells from PBMCs. Documented subset: CD45RA+ positively selected. This clonotype was sampled from a man between 18 and 35 years old in good health. Some clones in this sample may be carry-over from other donors' samples. The CDR3: CSVDGSWYTQYF. DNA for the CDR3: TGCAGCGTGGACGGGAGTTGGTATACGCAGTATTTT.